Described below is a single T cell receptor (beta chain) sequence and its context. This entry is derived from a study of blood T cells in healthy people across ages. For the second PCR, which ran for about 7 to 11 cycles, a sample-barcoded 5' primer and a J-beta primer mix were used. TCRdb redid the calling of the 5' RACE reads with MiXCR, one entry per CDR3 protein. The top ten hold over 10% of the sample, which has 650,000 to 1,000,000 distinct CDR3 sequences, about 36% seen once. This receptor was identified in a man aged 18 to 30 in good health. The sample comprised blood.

CDR3 coding DNA: TGTGCCAGCAGCGCCTCAGGGGTCTATGGCTACACCTTC. Translating it yields CASSASGVYGYTF. The rearrangement uses TRBV7-8 and TRBJ1-2; tentatively, D is TRBD1 (6 bases). Germline loops: CDR1 SGHVS, CDR2 FQNEAQ. The CDR3 consists of 13 residues. Trimming cost V 5 bases and J 4 bases, with 11 bases left between them.